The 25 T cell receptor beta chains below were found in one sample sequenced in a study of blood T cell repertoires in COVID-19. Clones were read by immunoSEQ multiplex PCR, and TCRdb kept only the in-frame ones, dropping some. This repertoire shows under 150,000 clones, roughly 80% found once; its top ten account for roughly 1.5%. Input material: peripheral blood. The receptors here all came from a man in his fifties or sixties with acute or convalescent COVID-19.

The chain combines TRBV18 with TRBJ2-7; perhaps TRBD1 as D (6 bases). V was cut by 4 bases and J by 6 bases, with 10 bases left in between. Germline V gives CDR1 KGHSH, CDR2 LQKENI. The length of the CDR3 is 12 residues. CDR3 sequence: CASSRQDGEQYV. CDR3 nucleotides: TGTGCCAGCTCACGACAGGACGGCGAGCAGTACGTC.

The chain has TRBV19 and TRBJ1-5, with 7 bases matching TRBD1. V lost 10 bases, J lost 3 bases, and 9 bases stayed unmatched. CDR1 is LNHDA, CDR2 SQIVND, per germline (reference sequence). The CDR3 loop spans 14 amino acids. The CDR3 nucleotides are TGTGCCATCGGCGACAGGGTCGTCAATCAGCCCCAGCATTTT. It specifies CAIGDRVVNQPQHF.

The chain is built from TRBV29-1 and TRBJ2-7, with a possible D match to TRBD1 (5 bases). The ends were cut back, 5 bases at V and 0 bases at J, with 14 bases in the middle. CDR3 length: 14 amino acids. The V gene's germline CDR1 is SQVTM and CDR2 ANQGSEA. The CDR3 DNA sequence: TGCAGCGTTAAGGAACAGGCGAGCTCCTACGAGCAGTACTTC. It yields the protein CSVKEQASSYEQYF.

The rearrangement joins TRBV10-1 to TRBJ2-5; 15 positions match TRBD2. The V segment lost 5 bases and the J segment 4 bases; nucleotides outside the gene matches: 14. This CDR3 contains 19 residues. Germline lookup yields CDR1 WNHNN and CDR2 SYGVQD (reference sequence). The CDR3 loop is CASSSGPSGLAGGRETQYF. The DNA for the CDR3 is TGCGCCAGCAGTTCAGGTCCCTCAGGACTAGCGGGGGGGAGAGAGACCCAGTACTTC.

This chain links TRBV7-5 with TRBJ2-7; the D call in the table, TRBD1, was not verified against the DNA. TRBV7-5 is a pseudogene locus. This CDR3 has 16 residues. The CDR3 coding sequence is TGTGCCAGAAGCCTAGGACAGGGTTCCGGAGGTGGCGAGCAGTACTTC. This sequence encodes CARSLGQGSGGGEQYF.

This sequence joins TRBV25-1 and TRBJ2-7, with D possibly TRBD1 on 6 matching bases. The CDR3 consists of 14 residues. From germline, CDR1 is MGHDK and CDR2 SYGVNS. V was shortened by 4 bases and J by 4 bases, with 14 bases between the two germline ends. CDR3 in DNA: TGTGCCAGCAGTGCCACAGGGCGTTCTTACGAGCAGTACTTC. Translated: CASSATGRSYEQYF.

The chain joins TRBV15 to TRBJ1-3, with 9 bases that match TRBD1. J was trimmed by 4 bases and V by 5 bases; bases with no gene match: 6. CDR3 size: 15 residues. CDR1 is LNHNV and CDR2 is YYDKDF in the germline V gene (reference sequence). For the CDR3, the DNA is TGTGCCACCAGCGCGGACAGGGGTGGAGGAAACACCATATATTTT. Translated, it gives CATSADRGGGNTIYF.

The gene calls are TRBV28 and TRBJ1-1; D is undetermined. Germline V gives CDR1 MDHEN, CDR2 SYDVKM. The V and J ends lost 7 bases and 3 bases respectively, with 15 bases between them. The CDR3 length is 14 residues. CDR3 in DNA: TGTGCCAGCATCCCCCCCGGTCGAGACACTGAAGCTTTCTTT. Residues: CASIPPGRDTEAFF.

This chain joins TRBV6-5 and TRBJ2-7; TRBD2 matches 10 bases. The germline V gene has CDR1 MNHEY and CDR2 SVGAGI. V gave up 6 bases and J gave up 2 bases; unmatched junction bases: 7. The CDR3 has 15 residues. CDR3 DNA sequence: TGTGCCAGCAGGAAAAGCGGGGGGGTTCCCTACGAGCAGTACGTC. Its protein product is CASRKSGGVPYEQYV.

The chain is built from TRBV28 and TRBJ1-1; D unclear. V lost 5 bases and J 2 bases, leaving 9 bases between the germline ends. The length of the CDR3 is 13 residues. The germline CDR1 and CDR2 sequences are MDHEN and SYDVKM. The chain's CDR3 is CASSIRGNTEAFF. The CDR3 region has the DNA TGTGCCAGCAGTATCCGGGGAAACACTGAAGCTTTCTTT.

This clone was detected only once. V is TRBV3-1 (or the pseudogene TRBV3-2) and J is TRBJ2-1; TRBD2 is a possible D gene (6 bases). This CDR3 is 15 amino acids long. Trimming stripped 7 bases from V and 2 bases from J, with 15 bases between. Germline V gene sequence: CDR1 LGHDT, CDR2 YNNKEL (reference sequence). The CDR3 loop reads CASKGRGNAYNEQFF. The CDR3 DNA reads TGTGCCAGCAAGGGGCGGGGAAATGCCTACAATGAGCAGTTCTTC.

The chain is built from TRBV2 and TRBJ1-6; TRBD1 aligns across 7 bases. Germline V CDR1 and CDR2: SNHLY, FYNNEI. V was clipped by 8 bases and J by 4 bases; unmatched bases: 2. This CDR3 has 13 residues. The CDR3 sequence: CASGTAYNSPLHF. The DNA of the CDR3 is TGTGCCAGCGGGACAGCTTATAATTCACCCCTCCACTTT.

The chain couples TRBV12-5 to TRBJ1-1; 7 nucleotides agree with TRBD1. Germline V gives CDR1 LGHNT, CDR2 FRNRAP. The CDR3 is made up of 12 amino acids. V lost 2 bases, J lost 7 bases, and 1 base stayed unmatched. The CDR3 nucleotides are TGTGCTAGTGGTTTGAACAGGGGTGAAGCTTTCTTT. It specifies CASGLNRGEAFF.

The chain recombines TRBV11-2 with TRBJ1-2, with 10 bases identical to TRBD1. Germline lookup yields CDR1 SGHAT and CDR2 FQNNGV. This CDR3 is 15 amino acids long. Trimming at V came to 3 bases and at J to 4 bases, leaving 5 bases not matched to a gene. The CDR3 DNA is TGTGCCAGCAGCTTCGACAGGGGGCTTTCCTATGGCTACACCTTC. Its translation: CASSFDRGLSYGYTF.

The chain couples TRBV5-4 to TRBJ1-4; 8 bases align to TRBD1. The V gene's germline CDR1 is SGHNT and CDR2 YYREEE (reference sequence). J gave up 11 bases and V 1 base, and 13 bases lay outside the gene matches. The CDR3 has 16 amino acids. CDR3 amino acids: CASSLNRGSGIEKLFF. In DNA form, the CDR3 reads TGTGCCAGCAGCTTGAACAGGGGGTCGGGTATTGAGAAACTGTTTTTT.

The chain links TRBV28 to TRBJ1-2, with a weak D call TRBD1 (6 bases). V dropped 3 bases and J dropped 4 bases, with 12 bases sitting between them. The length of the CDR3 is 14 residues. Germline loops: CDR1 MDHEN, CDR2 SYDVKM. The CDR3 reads CASSLYRVGYGYTF. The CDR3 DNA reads TGTGCCAGCAGTTTGTACAGGGTGGGCTATGGCTACACCTTC.

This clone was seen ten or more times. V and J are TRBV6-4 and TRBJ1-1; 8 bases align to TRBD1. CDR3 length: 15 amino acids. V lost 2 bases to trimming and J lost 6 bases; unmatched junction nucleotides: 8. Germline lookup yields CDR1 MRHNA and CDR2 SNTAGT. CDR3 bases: TGTGCCAGCAGTGACGCTCTTTTGACAGGGGCTGAAGCTTTCTTT. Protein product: CASSDALLTGAEAFF.

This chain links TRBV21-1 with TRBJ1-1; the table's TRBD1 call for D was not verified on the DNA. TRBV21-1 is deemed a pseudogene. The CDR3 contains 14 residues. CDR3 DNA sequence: TGTGCCAGCAGCACGCACAGGGGTCACACTGAAGCTTTCTTT. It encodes CASSTHRGHTEAFF.

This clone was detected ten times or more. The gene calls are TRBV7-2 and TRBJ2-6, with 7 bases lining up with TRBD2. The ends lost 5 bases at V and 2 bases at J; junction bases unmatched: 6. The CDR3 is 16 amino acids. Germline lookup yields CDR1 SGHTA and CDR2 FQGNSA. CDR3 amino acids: CASSKSAGAGANVLTF. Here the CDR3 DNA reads TGTGCCAGCAGCAAGAGTGCGGGGGCTGGGGCCAACGTCCTGACTTTC.

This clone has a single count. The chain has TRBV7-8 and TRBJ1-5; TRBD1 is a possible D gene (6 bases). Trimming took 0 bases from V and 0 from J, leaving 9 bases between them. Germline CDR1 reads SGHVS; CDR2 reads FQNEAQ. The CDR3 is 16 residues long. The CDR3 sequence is CASSLAGAYSNQPQHF. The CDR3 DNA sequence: TGTGCCAGCAGCTTAGCGGGGGCTTATAGCAATCAGCCCCAGCATTTT.

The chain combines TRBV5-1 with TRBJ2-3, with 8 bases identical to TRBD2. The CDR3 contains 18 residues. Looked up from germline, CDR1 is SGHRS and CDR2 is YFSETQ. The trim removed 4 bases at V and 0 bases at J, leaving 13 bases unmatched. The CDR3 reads CASSRDGRGDTSTDTQYF. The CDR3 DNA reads TGCGCCAGCAGCCGGGACGGGAGGGGGGACACTAGCACAGATACGCAGTATTTT.

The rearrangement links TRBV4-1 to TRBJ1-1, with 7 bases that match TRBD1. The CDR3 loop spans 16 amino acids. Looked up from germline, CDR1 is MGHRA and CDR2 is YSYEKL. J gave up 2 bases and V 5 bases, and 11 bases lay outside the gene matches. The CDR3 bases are TGCGCCAGCAGCTCCCGGACAGGATCCGGCAACACTGAAGCTTTCTTT. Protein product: CASSSRTGSGNTEAFF.

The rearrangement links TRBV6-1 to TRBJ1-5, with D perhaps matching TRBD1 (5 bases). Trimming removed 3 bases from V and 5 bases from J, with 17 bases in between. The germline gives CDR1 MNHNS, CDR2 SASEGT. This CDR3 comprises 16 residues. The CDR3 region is CASSEWVLAGDQPQHF. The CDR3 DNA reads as TGTGCCAGCAGTGAGTGGGTACTCGCGGGGGATCAGCCCCAGCATTTT.

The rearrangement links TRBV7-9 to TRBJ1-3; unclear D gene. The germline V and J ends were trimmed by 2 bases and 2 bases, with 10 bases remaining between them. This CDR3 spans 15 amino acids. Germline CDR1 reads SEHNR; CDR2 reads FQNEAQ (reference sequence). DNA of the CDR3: TGTGCCAGCAGCTTAATGGCGGGAACTGGAAACACCATATATTTT. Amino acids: CASSLMAGTGNTIYF.

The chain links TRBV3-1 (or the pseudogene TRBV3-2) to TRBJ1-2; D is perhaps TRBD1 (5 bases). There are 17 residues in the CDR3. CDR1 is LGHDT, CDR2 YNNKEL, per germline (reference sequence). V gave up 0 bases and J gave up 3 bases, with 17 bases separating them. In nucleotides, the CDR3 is TGTGCCAGCAGCCAAGAGTCTAGACAGACGATTCACTATGGCTACACCTTC. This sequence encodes CASSQESRQTIHYGYTF.